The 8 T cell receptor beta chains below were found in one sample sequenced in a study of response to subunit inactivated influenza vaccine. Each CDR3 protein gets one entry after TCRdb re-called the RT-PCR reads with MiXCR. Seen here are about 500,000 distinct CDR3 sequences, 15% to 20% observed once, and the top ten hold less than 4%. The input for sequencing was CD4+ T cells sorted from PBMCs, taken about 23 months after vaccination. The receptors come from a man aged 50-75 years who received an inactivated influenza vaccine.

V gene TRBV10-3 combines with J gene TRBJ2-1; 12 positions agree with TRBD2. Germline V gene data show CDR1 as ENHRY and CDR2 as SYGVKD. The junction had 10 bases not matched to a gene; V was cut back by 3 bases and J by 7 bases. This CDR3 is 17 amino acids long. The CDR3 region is CAISDGTSGGQGNEQFF. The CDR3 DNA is TGTGCCATCAGTGATGGCACTAGCGGGGGGCAGGGGAATGAGCAGTTCTTC.

CDR3 protein: CAWGQGAWEQYF. The CDR3 DNA reads as TGTGCCTGGGGACAGGGGGCCTGGGAGCAGTACTTC. The chain couples TRBV30 to TRBJ2-7; TRBD1 aligns across 11 bases. CDR1 and CDR2 from the germline V gene are GTSNPN and SVGIG (reference sequence). The CDR3 runs 12 residues. V lost 5 bases, J lost 7 bases, and 4 bases stayed unmatched.

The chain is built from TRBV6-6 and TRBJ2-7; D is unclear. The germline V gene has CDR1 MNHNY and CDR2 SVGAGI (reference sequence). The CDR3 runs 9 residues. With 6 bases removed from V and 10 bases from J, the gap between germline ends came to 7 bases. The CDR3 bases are TGTGCCAGCAGCCTGGACCAGTACTTC. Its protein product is CASSLDQYF.

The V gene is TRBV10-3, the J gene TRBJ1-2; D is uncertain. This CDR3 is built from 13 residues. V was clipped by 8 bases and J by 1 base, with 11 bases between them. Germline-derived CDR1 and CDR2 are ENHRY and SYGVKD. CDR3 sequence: CAIAVVNNYGYTF. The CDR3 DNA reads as TGTGCCATCGCCGTGGTAAATAACTATGGCTACACCTTC.

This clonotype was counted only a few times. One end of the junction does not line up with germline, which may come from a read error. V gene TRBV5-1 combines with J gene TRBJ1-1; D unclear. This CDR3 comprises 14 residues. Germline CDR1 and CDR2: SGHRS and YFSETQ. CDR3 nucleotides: TGCGCCAGCAGCGCTGACGTGGGGAACGCTGAAGCTTTCTTT. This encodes CASSADVGNAEAFF.

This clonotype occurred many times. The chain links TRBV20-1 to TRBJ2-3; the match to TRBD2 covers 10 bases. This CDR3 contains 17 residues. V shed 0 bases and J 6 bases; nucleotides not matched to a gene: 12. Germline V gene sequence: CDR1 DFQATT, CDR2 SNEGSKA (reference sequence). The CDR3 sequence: CSARDLTSGSLRDTQYF. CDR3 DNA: TGCAGTGCTAGAGATCTGACTAGCGGGTCCCTAAGGGATACGCAGTATTTT.

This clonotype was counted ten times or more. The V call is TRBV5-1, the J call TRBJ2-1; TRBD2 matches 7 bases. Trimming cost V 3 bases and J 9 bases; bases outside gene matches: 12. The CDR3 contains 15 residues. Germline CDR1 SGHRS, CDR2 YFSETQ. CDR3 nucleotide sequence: TGCGCCAGCAGCTCGTCTGGCGGGGGTTTAAGTGAGCAGTTCTTC. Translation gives CASSSSGGGLSEQFF.

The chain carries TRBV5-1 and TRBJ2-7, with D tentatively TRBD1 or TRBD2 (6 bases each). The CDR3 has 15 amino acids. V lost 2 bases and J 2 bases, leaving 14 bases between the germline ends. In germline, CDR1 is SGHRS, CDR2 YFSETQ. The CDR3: CASSFHLGGPYEQYF. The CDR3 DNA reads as TGCGCCAGCAGCTTCCACTTGGGGGGCCCCTACGAGCAGTACTTC.